This is a list of T cell receptor beta chains from one sample in a study of cytomegalovirus exposure and HLA in healthy donors. The data were produced by immunoSEQ multiplex PCR, yet TCRdb's version contains in-frame clones alone and is incomplete. The table lists about 37,000 clones, roughly 80% of them singletons. The material sequenced was PBMCs. The source is a woman in her forties in good health and CMV-seronegative. Each CDR3 is given with its conserved first and last residue. Fields, in order: V gene, D gene, clone size, J gene, CDR3 protein, CDR3 DNA. The D gene is left open where the match is weak. Size values are once, few and many counts, or a class for expanded clones, and some rows have none.

V gene: TRBV15; D gene: -; clone size: -; J gene: TRBJ2-2; CDR3 protein: CATSRDRNTGELFF; CDR3 DNA: TGTGCCACCAGCAGAGACAGAAACACCGGGGAGCTGTTTTTT
V gene: TRBV2; D gene: TRBD2; clone size: few; J gene: TRBJ2-1; CDR3 protein: CASRGLAGGPDNEQFF; CDR3 DNA: TGTGCCAGCAGGGGTCTAGCGGGGGGGCCGGACAATGAGCAGTTCTTC
V gene: TRBV19; D gene: TRBD2; clone size: -; J gene: TRBJ2-6; CDR3 protein: CASSIGRGASGANVLTF; CDR3 DNA: TGTGCCAGTAGTATCGGGCGGGGGGCTTCTGGGGCCAACGTCCTGACTTTC
V gene: TRBV18; D gene: -; clone size: -; J gene: TRBJ2-3; CDR3 protein: CASSPRGGTSTDTQYF; CDR3 DNA: TGTGCCAGCTCTCCAAGGGGGGGCACTAGCACAGATACGCAGTATTTT
V gene: TRBV5-6; D gene: -; clone size: -; J gene: TRBJ2-3; CDR3 protein: CASSTSIDLSTDTQYF; CDR3 DNA: TGTGCCAGCAGCACGTCGATAGATTTAAGCACAGATACGCAGTATTTT
V gene: TRBV25-1; D gene: -; clone size: -; J gene: TRBJ2-6; CDR3 protein: CASSESPTASSGANVLTF; CDR3 DNA: TGTGCCAGCAGTGAGTCCCCGACAGCTAGCTCTGGGGCCAACGTCCTGACTTTC
V gene: TRBV6-1; D gene: TRBD2; clone size: once; J gene: TRBJ2-1; CDR3 protein: CASSEQRGGEQFF; CDR3 DNA: TGTGCCAGCAGTGAGCAGCGGGGGGGTGAGCAGTTCTTC
V gene: TRBV7-2; D gene: TRBD2; clone size: -; J gene: TRBJ2-1; CDR3 protein: CASSFAGLAGGLDEQFF; CDR3 DNA: TGTGCCAGCAGCTTCGCCGGACTAGCGGGGGGGTTGGATGAGCAGTTCTTC
V gene: TRBV7-2; D gene: -; clone size: medium-sized; J gene: TRBJ1-1; CDR3 protein: CASSFGQSNTEAFF; CDR3 DNA: TGTGCCAGCAGCTTTGGACAATCTAACACTGAAGCTTTCTTT
V gene: TRBV7-2; D gene: -; clone size: -; J gene: TRBJ1-5; CDR3 protein: CASSWRGDQPQHF; CDR3 DNA: TGTGCCAGCAGCTGGAGGGGAGATCAGCCCCAGCATTTT
V gene: TRBV12-5; D gene: -; clone size: -; J gene: TRBJ1-2; CDR3 protein: CASGFGDIRNYGYTF; CDR3 DNA: TGTGCTAGTGGTTTTGGGGACATCCGAAACTATGGCTACACCTTC
V gene: TRBV7-2; D gene: TRBD1; clone size: few; J gene: TRBJ1-2; CDR3 protein: CASSLETGGAYGYTF; CDR3 DNA: TGTGCCAGCAGCTTAGAGACAGGGGGCGCCTATGGCTACACCTTC
V gene: TRBV5-5; D gene: TRBD2; clone size: -; J gene: TRBJ2-5; CDR3 protein: CASSLAVRAGVLETQYF; CDR3 DNA: TGTGCCAGCAGCTTGGCCGTCAGGGCGGGGGTATTAGAGACCCAGTACTTC
V gene: TRBV29-1; D gene: -; clone size: once; J gene: TRBJ1-3; CDR3 protein: CSVLGPLGNTIYF; CDR3 DNA: TGCAGCGTATTGGGCCCCCTTGGAAACACCATATATTTT
V gene: TRBV7-2; D gene: -; clone size: -; J gene: TRBJ2-3; CDR3 protein: CASSRGQPDTQYF; CDR3 DNA: TGTGCCAGCAGCCGTGGACAGCCAGATACGCAGTATTTT
V gene: TRBV15; D gene: TRBD1; clone size: -; J gene: TRBJ1-1; CDR3 protein: CATSKGQLGMNTEAFF; CDR3 DNA: TGTGCCACCAGCAAGGGACAGCTGGGGATGAACACTGAAGCTTTCTTT
V gene: TRBV28; D gene: -; clone size: few; J gene: TRBJ2-6; CDR3 protein: CASSAPWWALSGANVLTF; CDR3 DNA: TGTGCCAGCAGTGCCCCGTGGTGGGCCCTCTCTGGGGCCAACGTCCTGACTTTC
V gene: TRBV4-3; D gene: -; clone size: -; J gene: TRBJ1-5; CDR3 protein: CASSQALSRGGGQPQHF; CDR3 DNA: TGCGCCAGCAGCCAAGCATTGAGTCGGGGAGGAGGTCAGCCCCAGCATTTT
V gene: TRBV7-6; D gene: -; clone size: -; J gene: TRBJ2-7; CDR3 protein: CASSPMAVVDEQYF; CDR3 DNA: TGTGCCAGCAGCCCGATGGCGGTGGTGGACGAGCAGTACTTC
V gene: TRBV5-1; D gene: -; clone size: -; J gene: TRBJ2-1; CDR3 protein: CASSLVASNEQFF; CDR3 DNA: TGCGCCAGCAGCTTGGTGGCCAGCAATGAGCAGTTCTTC
V gene: TRBV7-9; D gene: -; clone size: -; J gene: TRBJ1-4; CDR3 protein: CASSLGWTEIEKLFF; CDR3 DNA: TGTGCCAGCAGCTTAGGGTGGACAGAAATCGAAAAACTGTTTTTT
V gene: TRBV29-1; D gene: -; clone size: few; J gene: TRBJ1-1; CDR3 protein: CSVLIPTEMNTEAFF; CDR3 DNA: TGCAGCGTTCTTATCCCGACAGAGATGAACACTGAAGCTTTCTTT
V gene: TRBV5-1; D gene: -; clone size: -; J gene: TRBJ1-1; CDR3 protein: CASSLVVSNTEAFF; CDR3 DNA: TGCGCCAGCAGCTTGGTGGTCAGTAACACTGAAGCTTTCTTT
V gene: TRBV5-1; D gene: TRBD2; clone size: -; J gene: TRBJ2-7; CDR3 protein: CASSTSPAGPYEQYF; CDR3 DNA: TGCGCCAGCAGCACCTCTCCAGCGGGGCCCTACGAGCAGTACTTC
V gene: TRBV7-6; D gene: -; clone size: -; J gene: TRBJ1-4; CDR3 protein: CASSRGLRMSEKLFF; CDR3 DNA: TGTGCCAGCAGCCGCGGACTAAGGATGAGTGAAAAACTGTTTTTT
V gene: TRBV6-5; D gene: -; clone size: -; J gene: TRBJ1-5; CDR3 protein: CASRPPGSNQPQHF; CDR3 DNA: TGTGCCAGCAGACCCCCAGGGAGCAATCAGCCCCAGCATTTT
V gene: TRBV10-3; D gene: -; clone size: few; J gene: TRBJ2-5; CDR3 protein: CAISVGSSETQYF; CDR3 DNA: TGTGCCATCAGTGTAGGGAGCTCTGAGACCCAGTACTTC
V gene: TRBV7-9; D gene: -; clone size: -; J gene: TRBJ2-3; CDR3 protein: CASSPGRDTQYF; CDR3 DNA: TGTGCCAGCAGCCCAGGTAGAGATACGCAGTATTTT
V gene: TRBV5-1; D gene: -; clone size: -; J gene: TRBJ1-5; CDR3 protein: CASSLAGGQPQHF; CDR3 DNA: TGCGCCAGCAGCTTGGCCGGGGGTCAGCCCCAGCATTTT
V gene: TRBV5-4; D gene: -; clone size: few; J gene: TRBJ1-1; CDR3 protein: CASSLGYRNTEAFF; CDR3 DNA: TGTGCCAGCAGCTTGGGGTACAGGAACACTGAAGCTTTCTTT
V gene: TRBV29-1; D gene: -; clone size: -; J gene: TRBJ2-3; CDR3 protein: CSVGGGGSTDTQYF; CDR3 DNA: TGCAGCGTTGGGGGTGGAGGTAGCACAGATACGCAGTATTTT
V gene: TRBV7-2; D gene: TRBD2; clone size: -; J gene: TRBJ2-3; CDR3 protein: CASSPGLAGSTDTQYF; CDR3 DNA: TGTGCCAGCAGCCCTGGACTAGCGGGTAGCACAGATACGCAGTATTTT
V gene: TRBV29-1; D gene: TRBD1; clone size: few; J gene: TRBJ2-1; CDR3 protein: CSVAGGLYNEQFF; CDR3 DNA: TGCAGCGTTGCAGGGGGTCTCTACAATGAGCAGTTCTTC
V gene: TRBV7-2; D gene: -; clone size: -; J gene: TRBJ1-6; CDR3 protein: CASSLQGYNSPLHF; CDR3 DNA: TGTGCCAGCAGCCTCCAGGGCTATAATTCACCCCTCCACTTT
V gene: TRBV6-5; D gene: TRBD1; clone size: -; J gene: TRBJ2-1; CDR3 protein: CASSYGDRVVSHEQFF; CDR3 DNA: TGTGCCAGCAGTTACGGGGACAGGGTTGTTAGCCATGAGCAGTTCTTC
V gene: TRBV4-3; D gene: TRBD1; clone size: -; J gene: TRBJ1-4; CDR3 protein: CASSPRQGQNEKLFF; CDR3 DNA: TGCGCCAGCAGCCCCAGACAGGGCCAAAATGAAAAACTGTTTTTT
V gene: TRBV4-3; D gene: -; clone size: -; J gene: TRBJ1-2; CDR3 protein: CASSHSSGVINYGYTF; CDR3 DNA: TGCGCCAGCAGCCATTCCTCGGGTGTGATTAACTATGGCTACACCTTC
V gene: TRBV2; D gene: -; clone size: -; J gene: TRBJ2-5; CDR3 protein: CASRDQRETQYF; CDR3 DNA: TGTGCCAGCAGGGACCAGCGGGAGACCCAGTACTTC
V gene: TRBV1; D gene: -; clone size: -; J gene: TRBJ2-2; CDR3 protein: CTSSEYTLGDVDTGELFF; CDR3 DNA: TGCACCAGCAGTGAATACACGTTAGGAGACGTCGACACCGGGGAGCTGTTTTTT
V gene: TRBV12-5; D gene: -; clone size: -; J gene: TRBJ2-2; CDR3 protein: CASGLVAGTGELFF; CDR3 DNA: TGTGCTAGTGGTTTGGTGGCGGGTACCGGGGAGCTGTTTTTT